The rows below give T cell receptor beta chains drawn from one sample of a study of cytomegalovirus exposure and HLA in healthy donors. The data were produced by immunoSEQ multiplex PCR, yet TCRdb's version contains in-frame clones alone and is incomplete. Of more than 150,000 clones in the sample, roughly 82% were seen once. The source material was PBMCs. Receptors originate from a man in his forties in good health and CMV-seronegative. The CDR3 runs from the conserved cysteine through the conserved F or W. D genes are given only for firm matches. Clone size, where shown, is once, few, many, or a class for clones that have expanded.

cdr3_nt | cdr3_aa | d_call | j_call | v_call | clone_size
TGTGCCAGCAGCTTAGTCGGCAGGGCGACCACCGGGGAGCTGTTTTTT | CASSLVGRATTGELFF | . | TRBJ2-2 | TRBV7-2 | .
TGTGCCAGTAGCCAAGGACAGGGGGTCGCCGGGGCCAACGTCCTGACTTTC | CASSQGQGVAGANVLTF | TRBD1 | TRBJ2-6 | TRBV19 | .
TGTGCCTGGAGTGGGAGCGGCGAATACACAGATACGCAGTATTTT | CAWSGSGEYTDTQYF | . | TRBJ2-3 | TRBV30 | .
TGTGCCAGCAGCCCGGGACAGGGGTATAACTATGGCTACACCTTC | CASSPGQGYNYGYTF | TRBD1 | TRBJ1-2 | TRBV7-2 | .
TGTGCCAGCAGCTTACGGAGGGCCACAGATACGCAGTATTTT | CASSLRRATDTQYF | . | TRBJ2-3 | TRBV7-6 | .
TGTGCCAGCACCCCGGGGGGGAGCTCCTACGAGCAGTACTTC | CASTPGGSSYEQYF | TRBD2 | TRBJ2-7 | TRBV6-5 | few
TGTGCCAGCAGCGTAGCGACAGGGTTCTCCTACGAGCAGTACTTC | CASSVATGFSYEQYF | TRBD1 | TRBJ2-7 | TRBV9 | .
TGTGCCATCAGTGACGGAGTCTATAATTCACCCCTCCACTTT | CAISDGVYNSPLHF | . | TRBJ1-6 | TRBV10-3 | .
TGTGCCAGCAACCGACAGCAACCCAGCTCCTACGAGCAGTACTTC | CASNRQQPSSYEQYF | . | TRBJ2-7 | TRBV27 | .
TGTGCCAGTAGTATCCCAGGGGGCGGCACCGGGGAGCTGTTTTTT | CASSIPGGGTGELFF | TRBD1 | TRBJ2-2 | TRBV19 | .
TGTGCCAGCACCCTCCGGCCTAGCAATGAGCAGTTCTTC | CASTLRPSNEQFF | . | TRBJ2-1 | TRBV27 | .
TGTGCCAGCAGCGTAGGGGGACAGGGAGTACTGTTTTTT | CASSVGGQGVLFF | TRBD1 | TRBJ1-4 | TRBV9 | .
TGTGCCAGCAGCTTAGCGGGGTCTGGAAACACCATATATTTT | CASSLAGSGNTIYF | . | TRBJ1-3 | TRBV7-3 | .
TGTGCCAGTAGTATGGGCCTAGAAGCTTTCTTT | CASSMGLEAFF | . | TRBJ1-1 | TRBV19 | once
TGTGCCAGCAGCCCAGCCGCGGGGGGCCCCTACAATGAGCAGTTCTTC | CASSPAAGGPYNEQFF | TRBD2 | TRBJ2-1 | TRBV7-2 | .
TGTGCCAGCAGCTTGGGGACTAGCGGGAGGTACCGGGAGCTGTTTTTT | CASSLGTSGRYRELFF | TRBD2 | TRBJ2-2 | TRBV5-8 | .
TGTGCCAGCAGCGTTACTAGCGGGAGAATGGATGAGCAGTTCTTC | CASSVTSGRMDEQFF | TRBD2 | TRBJ2-1 | TRBV9 | .
TGTGCCAGCAGTCTTTACGACAGTAACAATGAGCAGTTCTTC | CASSLYDSNNEQFF | . | TRBJ2-1 | TRBV2 | few
TGTGCCAGCAGCAAAGCGCGAGGCCTCTACGAGCAGTACTTC | CASSKARGLYEQYF | . | TRBJ2-7 | TRBV21-1 | once
TGTGCCAGCAGCGCCCTAGCGGGAGGGCCCTACGAGCAGTACTTC | CASSALAGGPYEQYF | TRBD2 | TRBJ2-7 | TRBV9 | .
TGTGCCAGCAGCCAGGACTCCAACACTGAAGCTTTCTTT | CASSQDSNTEAFF | . | TRBJ1-1 | TRBV7-9 | few
TGCGCCAGCAGCCAAATAGGACAGGGGGCGAATGAGCAGTTCTTC | CASSQIGQGANEQFF | TRBD1 | TRBJ2-1 | TRBV4-1 | .
TGTGCCAGTAGGACAGGGAGCAACACTGAAGCTTTCTTT | CASRTGSNTEAFF | TRBD1 | TRBJ1-1 | TRBV19 | .
TGTGCCAGCAGCTGGGACAGGGGCAGGGAGACCCAGTACTTC | CASSWDRGRETQYF | TRBD1 | TRBJ2-5 | TRBV11-2 | few
TGTGCCAGCAGCTCGGTACAGGGAAGGGGCAATCAGCCCCAGCATTTT | CASSSVQGRGNQPQHF | . | TRBJ1-5 | TRBV28 | few
TGCGCCAGCAGCCCCGGACTAGCGGGGAACACCGGGGAGCTGTTTTTT | CASSPGLAGNTGELFF | TRBD2 | TRBJ2-2 | TRBV5-1 | .
TGTGCCAGCAGTTACTCCGGGACAGGGCACACTGAAGCTTTCTTT | CASSYSGTGHTEAFF | TRBD1 | TRBJ1-1 | TRBV6-5 | .